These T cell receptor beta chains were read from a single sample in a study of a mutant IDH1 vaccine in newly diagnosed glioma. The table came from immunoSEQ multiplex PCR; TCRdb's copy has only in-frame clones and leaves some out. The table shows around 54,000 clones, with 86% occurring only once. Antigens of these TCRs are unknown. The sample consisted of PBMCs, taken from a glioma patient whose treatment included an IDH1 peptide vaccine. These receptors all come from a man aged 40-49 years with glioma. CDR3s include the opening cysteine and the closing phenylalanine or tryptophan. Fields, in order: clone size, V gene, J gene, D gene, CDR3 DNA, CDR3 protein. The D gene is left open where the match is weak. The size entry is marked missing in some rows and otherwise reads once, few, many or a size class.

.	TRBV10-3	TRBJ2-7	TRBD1	TGTGCCATCAGTGAGTCCGCCGGGACAGGGGCCTACGAGCAGTACTTC	CAISESAGTGAYEQYF
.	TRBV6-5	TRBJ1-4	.	TGTGCCAGCAGACCCACGGGACTGCAGGAAAAACTGTTTTTT	CASRPTGLQEKLFF
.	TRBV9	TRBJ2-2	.	TGTGCCAGCAGCGTAGTATCTGGGGTATCAGGGTCCGGGGAGCTGTTTTTT	CASSVVSGVSGSGELFF
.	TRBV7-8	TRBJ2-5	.	TGTGCCAGCAGCTACCAGGCGAGGGGCCAAGAGACCCAGTACTTC	CASSYQARGQETQYF
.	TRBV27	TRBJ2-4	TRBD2	TGTGCCAGCAGCTTCGGGACTAGTGGCAAAAACATTCAGTACTTC	CASSFGTSGKNIQYF
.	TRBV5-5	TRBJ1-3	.	TGTGCCAGCAGCTCGCGGGGGGGGCAGATTACTGGAAACACCATATATTTT	CASSSRGGQITGNTIYF
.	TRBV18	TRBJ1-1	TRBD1	TGTGCCAGCTCACCGGGGACAGGGGGCACGAACACTGAAGCTTTCTTT	CASSPGTGGTNTEAFF
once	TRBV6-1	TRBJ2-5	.	TGTGCCAGCAGGAGAGGACAGCAAGAGACCCAGTACTTC	CASRRGQQETQYF
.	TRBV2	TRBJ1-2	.	TGTGCCAGCTCTGAAGGGGGCTACACCTTC	CASSEGGYTF
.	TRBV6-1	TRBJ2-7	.	TGTGCCAGCAGTGACAACTACGAGCAGTACTTC	CASSDNYEQYF
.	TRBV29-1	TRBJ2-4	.	TGCAGCGTTGAAGTTCTGGGGAAAAACATTCAGTACTTC	CSVEVLGKNIQYF
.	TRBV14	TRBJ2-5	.	TGTGCCAGCAGCTCGCTCCGCCAAGAGACCCAGTACTTC	CASSSLRQETQYF
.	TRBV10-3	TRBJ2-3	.	TGTGCCATCAGTCGAGACTTACTCGACACAGATACGCAGTATTTT	CAISRDLLDTDTQYF
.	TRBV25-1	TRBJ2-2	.	TGTGCCAGCAGGGCCGCCGGGGAGCTGTTTTTT	CASRAAGELFF
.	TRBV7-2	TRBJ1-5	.	TGTGCCAGCAGCTTGGGACAACTGGATTATCAGCCCCAGCATTTT	CASSLGQLDYQPQHF
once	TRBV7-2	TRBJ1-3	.	TGTGCCAGCAGCTCAATCTCTGGAAACACCATATATTTT	CASSSISGNTIYF
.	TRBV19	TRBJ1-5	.	TGTGCCAGTAGTATAGGTGGCAATCAGCCCCAGCATTTT	CASSIGGNQPQHF
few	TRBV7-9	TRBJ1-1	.	TGTGCCAGCAGTCACCAGGGTACTGAAGCTTTCTTT	CASSHQGTEAFF
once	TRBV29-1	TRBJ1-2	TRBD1	TGCAGCGTTGAACTTCGGGACAGGGACTATGGCTACACCTTC	CSVELRDRDYGYTF
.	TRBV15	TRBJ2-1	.	TGTGCCACCAGCAGAGTGGTTTCCGAGCAGTTCTTC	CATSRVVSEQFF
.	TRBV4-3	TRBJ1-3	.	TGCGCCAGCAGCCAAAGCATAGGGCAGGGCTCTGGAAACACCATATATTTT	CASSQSIGQGSGNTIYF
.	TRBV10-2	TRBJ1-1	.	TGCGCCAGCAGGAAGGGAATCGACACTGAAGCTTTCTTT	CASRKGIDTEAFF
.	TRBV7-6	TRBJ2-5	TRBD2	TGTGCCAGCAGCTTGAGTGGCGGGAGGGAGACCCAGTACTTC	CASSLSGGRETQYF
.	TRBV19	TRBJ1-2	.	TGTGCCAGTAGGCCGGGGGAGGGGTTAACCTATGGCTACACCTTC	CASRPGEGLTYGYTF
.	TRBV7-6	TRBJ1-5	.	TGTGCCAGCAGCTTACAGTCCGGGCTAAATCAGCCCCAGCATTTT	CASSLQSGLNQPQHF
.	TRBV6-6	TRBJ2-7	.	TGTGCCAGCAGTTACTCGTTGGGAATGGAGTACGAGCAGTACTTC	CASSYSLGMEYEQYF
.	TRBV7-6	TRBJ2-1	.	TGTGCCAGCAGCTTCAGACCCATGACTTTGAGCTCCTACAATGAGCAGTTCTTC	CASSFRPMTLSSYNEQFF
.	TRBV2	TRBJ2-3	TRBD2	TGTGCCAGCATAGGAGAACTAGCGGGAGCCCCAGATACGCAGTATTTT	CASIGELAGAPDTQYF
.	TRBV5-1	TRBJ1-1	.	TGCGCCAGCAGCTTGGCCCCTGGTACTGAAGCTTTCTTT	CASSLAPGTEAFF
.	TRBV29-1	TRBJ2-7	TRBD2	TGCAGCGTGCGGGGGATCTACGAGCAGTACTTC	CSVRGIYEQYF
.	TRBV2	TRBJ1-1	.	TGTGCCACCCGAGGGTTCGGCACTGAAGCTTTCTTT	CATRGFGTEAFF
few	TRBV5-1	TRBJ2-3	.	TGCGCCAGCAGTGGGGGCAGGGGACCCACAGATACGCAGTATTTT	CASSGGRGPTDTQYF
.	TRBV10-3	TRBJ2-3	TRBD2	TGTGCCATCAGACCGGGACTAGCGGGAGGCGGGTCGGCAGATACGCAGTATTTT	CAIRPGLAGGGSADTQYF
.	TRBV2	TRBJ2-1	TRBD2	TGTGCCAGCAGTGAGATTCTAGCGGGACATTACAATGAGCAGTTCTTC	CASSEILAGHYNEQFF
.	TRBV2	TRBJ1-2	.	TGTGCCAGCAGTGTGTCGTTTCGGGAGGGGAGCAACTATGGCTACACCTTC	CASSVSFREGSNYGYTF
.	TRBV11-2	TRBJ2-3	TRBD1	TGTGCCAGCAGCTTAGCCCCTGTCGGGACAGGGGTTCGAGATACGCAGTATTTT	CASSLAPVGTGVRDTQYF
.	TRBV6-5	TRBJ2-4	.	TGTGCCAGCAGTTACGCAGAAGCCAAAAACATTCAGTACTTC	CASSYAEAKNIQYF
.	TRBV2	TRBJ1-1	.	TGTGCCAGCAGTCTTCAGGGGTCCACTGAAGCTTTCTTT	CASSLQGSTEAFF
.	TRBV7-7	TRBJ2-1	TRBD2	TGTGCTAGCAGCTTTCGGCGGGGGGCTTATGAGCAGTTCTTC	CASSFRRGAYEQFF
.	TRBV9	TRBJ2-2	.	TGTGCCAGCAGCCCACGACACCCGAACACCGGGGAGCTGTTTTTT	CASSPRHPNTGELFF
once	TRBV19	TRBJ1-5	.	TGTGCCAGTAGTATCATGCAGGATCAGCCCCAGCATTTT	CASSIMQDQPQHF
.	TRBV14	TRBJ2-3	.	TGTGCCAGCAGCCAAACCGAGCCGGATACGCAGTATTTT	CASSQTEPDTQYF
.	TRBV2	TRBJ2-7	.	TGTGCCAGCAGTGAGGCAGCCCTGGGGACCTACGAGCAGTACTTC	CASSEAALGTYEQYF
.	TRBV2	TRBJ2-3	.	TGTGCCAGCAGTGAAGAGGGCGGCACAGATACGCAGTATTTT	CASSEEGGTDTQYF
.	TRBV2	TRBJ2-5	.	TGTGCCAGGACACGGACAGCCAACCACCAAGAGACCCAGTACTTC	CARTRTANHQETQYF
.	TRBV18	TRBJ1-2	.	TGTGCCAGCTCACCAGAACAGAGAGATGGCTACACCTTC	CASSPEQRDGYTF
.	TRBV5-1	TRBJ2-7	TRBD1	TGCGCCAGCAGCCCAGGGGACAGGAGATCGTTAGAGCAGTACTTC	CASSPGDRRSLEQYF
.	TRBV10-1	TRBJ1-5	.	TGCGCCAGCGTGAGAGAGAGGGTCAATCAGCCCCAGCATTTT	CASVRERVNQPQHF
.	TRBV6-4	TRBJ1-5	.	TGTGCCAGCAGGCCTCTAACCTACCGTGGAGGGACAAGGCAGCCCCAGCATTTT	CASRPLTYRGGTRQPQHF
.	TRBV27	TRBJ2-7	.	TGTGCCAGCAGTGACCCGCGCGGAGAAGCCTACGAGCAGTACTTC	CASSDPRGEAYEQYF
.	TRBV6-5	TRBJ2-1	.	TGTGCCAGCAGTTACTCCGGCGGAGGGGAGCAGTTCTTC	CASSYSGGGEQFF
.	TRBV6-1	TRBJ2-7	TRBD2	TGTGCCAGCAGTGTTTTCGAACTAGCGGATAGCTCCTACGAGCAGTACTTC	CASSVFELADSSYEQYF